This TCR beta chain originates from a study of tumor and adjacent non-tumor tissue in lung cancer. As for the study in general: There were around 11 adenocarcinoma, a couple of squamous cell carcinoma and 1 small cell lung cancer cases. Each sample yielded around 4.2 million productive TCRbeta reads on average.

From germline, CDR1 is DFQATT and CDR2 SNEGSKA (reference sequence). V dropped 4 bases and J dropped 2 bases, with 17 bases sitting between them. The CDR3 is 15 residues long. TCRbeta libraries were built with three rounds of nested PCR, modified from ARM-PCR. MiXCR was run by TCRdb on the multiplex PCR reads, yielding one entry per CDR3 protein. The data show 100,000 to 150,000 distinct CDR3 sequences, about 66% seen once. For this clonotype: Because it lacks the conserved phenylalanine or tryptophan at the end, this CDR3 is likely a read error.

No cell sorting was done before RNA was extracted from the tissue. Sequencing was carried out using lung tumor tissue. The V and J genes are TRBV20-1 and TRBJ1-2; the D is unclear. The receptor comes from a young man with non-small cell lung cancer. The CDR3 coding sequence is TGCAGTGCTATGGAAGAGGTCAGCCGCAACTATGGCTACACCGTT. It yields the protein CSAMEEVSRNYGYTV.